The clone carrying this T cell receptor (beta chain) was counted between two and nine times. Its target is not known. The sample is drawn from a study of blood T cells in healthy people across ages. A second about 6 to 12 cycle PCR used barcoded and J-beta primers. Each of the cDNA molecules was tagged by a template-switch adaptor with 12 random nucleotides. MiXCR was run by TCRdb on the 5' RACE reads, yielding one entry per CDR3 protein. The sample holds about 640,000 distinct CDR3 sequences, roughly three fifths seen once. The CDR3 spans 14 residues. In germline, CDR1 is SGHTA, CDR2 FQGNSA. Study observations and caveats: With donor CMV status unknown, expanded clonotype changes were possibly confounded.

The TCR was taken from a man in his sixties in good health. V gene TRBV7-2 combines with J gene TRBJ2-7; 9 bases match TRBD2. The J call may be in error: the DNA end matches TRBJ2-5 better. Sequences were obtained from blood. DNA of the CDR3: TGTGCCAGCAGCTCCAGACTAGCGGTGGAGACCCAGTACTTC. Protein product: CASSSRLAVETQYF.